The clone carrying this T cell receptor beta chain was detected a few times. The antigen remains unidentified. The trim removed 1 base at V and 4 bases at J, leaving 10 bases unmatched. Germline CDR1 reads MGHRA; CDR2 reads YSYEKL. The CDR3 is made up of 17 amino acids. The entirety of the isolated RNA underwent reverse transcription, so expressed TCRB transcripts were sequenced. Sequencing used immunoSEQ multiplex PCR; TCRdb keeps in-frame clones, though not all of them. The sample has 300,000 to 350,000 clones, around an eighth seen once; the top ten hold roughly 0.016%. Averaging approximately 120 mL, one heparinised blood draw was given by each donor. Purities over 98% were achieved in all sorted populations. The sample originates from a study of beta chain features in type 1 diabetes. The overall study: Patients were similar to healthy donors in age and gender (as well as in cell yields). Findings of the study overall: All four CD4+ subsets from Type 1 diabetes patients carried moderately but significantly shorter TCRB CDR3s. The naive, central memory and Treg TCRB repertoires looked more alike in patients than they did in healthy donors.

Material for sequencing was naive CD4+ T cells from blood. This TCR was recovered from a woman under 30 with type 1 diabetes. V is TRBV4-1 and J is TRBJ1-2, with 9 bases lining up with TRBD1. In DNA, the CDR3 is TGCGCCAGCAGCCAAGGTCGGTTAGGACAGGGGAGCTATGGCTACACCTTC. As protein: CASSQGRLGQGSYGYTF.